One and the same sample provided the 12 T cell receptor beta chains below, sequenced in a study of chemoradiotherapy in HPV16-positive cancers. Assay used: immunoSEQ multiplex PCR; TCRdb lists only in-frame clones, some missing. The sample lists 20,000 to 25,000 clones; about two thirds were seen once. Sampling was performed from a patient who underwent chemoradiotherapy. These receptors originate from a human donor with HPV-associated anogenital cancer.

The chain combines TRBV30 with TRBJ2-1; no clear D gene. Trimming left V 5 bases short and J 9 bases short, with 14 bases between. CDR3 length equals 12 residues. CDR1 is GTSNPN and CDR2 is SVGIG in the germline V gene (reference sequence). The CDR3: CAWCDPPAEQFF. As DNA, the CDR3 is TGTGCCTGGTGTGACCCGCCTGCTGAGCAGTTCTTC.

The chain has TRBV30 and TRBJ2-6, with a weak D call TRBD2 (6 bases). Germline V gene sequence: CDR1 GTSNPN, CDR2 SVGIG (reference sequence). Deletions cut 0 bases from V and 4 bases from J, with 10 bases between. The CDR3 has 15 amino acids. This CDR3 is CAWSVLGLGANVLTF. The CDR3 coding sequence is TGTGCCTGGAGTGTTTTGGGACTCGGGGCCAACGTCCTGACTTTC.

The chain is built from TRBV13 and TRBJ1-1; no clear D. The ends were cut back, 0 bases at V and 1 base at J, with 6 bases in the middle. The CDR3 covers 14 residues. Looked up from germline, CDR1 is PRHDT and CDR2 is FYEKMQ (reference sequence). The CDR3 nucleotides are TGTGCCAGCAGCTTAGGTCAGACGAACACTGAAGCTTTCTTT. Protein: CASSLGQTNTEAFF.

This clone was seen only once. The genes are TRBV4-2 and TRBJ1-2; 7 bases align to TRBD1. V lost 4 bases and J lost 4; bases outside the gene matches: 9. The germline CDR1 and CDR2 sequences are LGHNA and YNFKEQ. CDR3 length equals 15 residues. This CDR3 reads CASSLPGGTIYGYTF. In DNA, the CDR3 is TGTGCCAGCAGCCTACCAGGGGGTACCATCTATGGCTACACCTTC.

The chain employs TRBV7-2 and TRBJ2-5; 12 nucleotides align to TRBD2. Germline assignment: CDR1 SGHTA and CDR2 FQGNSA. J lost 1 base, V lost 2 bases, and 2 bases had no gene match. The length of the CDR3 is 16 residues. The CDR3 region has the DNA TGTGCCAGCAGCTTAATGACTAGCGGGGGCCAAGAGACCCAGTACTTC. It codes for CASSLMTSGGQETQYF.

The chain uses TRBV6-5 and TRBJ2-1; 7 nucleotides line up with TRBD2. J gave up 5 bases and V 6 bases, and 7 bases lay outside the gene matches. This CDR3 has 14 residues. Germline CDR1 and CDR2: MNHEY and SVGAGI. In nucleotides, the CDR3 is TGTGCCAGCAGCCAAGGACTAGGGAACAATGAGCAGTTCTTC. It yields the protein CASSQGLGNNEQFF.

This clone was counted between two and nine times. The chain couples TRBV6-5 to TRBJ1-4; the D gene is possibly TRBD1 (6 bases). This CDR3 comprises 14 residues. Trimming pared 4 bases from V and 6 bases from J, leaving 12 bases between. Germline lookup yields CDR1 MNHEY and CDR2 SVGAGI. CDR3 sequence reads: CASSSGGPDEKLFF. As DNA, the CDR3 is TGTGCCAGCAGTTCCGGGGGGCCGGATGAAAAACTGTTTTTT.

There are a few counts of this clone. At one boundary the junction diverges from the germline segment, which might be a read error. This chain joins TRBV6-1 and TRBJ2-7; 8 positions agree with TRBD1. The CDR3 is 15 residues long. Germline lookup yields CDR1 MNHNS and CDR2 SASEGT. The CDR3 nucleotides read TGTGCCAGCAGCGAAGCAGGACAGGGAGACTACGAGCAGTACTTC. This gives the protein CASSEAGQGDYEQYF.

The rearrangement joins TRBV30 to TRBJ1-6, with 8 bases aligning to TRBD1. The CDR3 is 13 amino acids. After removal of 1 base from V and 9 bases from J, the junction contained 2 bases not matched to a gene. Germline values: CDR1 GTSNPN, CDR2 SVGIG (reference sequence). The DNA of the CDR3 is TGTGCCTGGAGTGAGGGACAGGCTTCACCCCTCCACTTT. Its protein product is CAWSEGQASPLHF. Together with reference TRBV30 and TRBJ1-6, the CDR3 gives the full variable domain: SQTIHQWPATLVQPVGSPLSLECTVEGTSNPNLYWYRQAAGRGLQLLFYSVGIGQISSEVPQNLSASRPQDRQFILSSKKLLLSDSGFYLCAWSEGQASPLHFGNGTRLTVT.

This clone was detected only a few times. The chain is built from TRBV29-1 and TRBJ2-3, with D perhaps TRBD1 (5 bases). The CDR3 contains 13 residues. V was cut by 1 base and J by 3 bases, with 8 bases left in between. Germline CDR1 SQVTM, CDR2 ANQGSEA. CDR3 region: CSVEGSGTDTQYF. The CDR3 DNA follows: TGCAGCGTTGAAGGGTCAGGGACAGATACGCAGTATTTT.

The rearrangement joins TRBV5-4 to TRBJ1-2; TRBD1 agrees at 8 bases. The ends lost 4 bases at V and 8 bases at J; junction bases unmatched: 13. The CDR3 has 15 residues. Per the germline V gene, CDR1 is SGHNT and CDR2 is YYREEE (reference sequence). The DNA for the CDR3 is TGTGCCAGCAGCGATGGCTCCAGGGGGCTTGAGGGCTACACCTTC. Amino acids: CASSDGSRGLEGYTF.

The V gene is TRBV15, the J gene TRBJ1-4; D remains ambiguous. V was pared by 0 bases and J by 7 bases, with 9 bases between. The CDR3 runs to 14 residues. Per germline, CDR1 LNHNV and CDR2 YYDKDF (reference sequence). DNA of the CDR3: TGTGCCACCAGCAGAGATGCCGAGGGTGAAAAACTGTTTTTT. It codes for CATSRDAEGEKLFF.